Each of the 20 T cell receptor beta chains below was sequenced from the same sample in a study of metastatic and nonmetastatic thyroid tumors. Thyroid surgery was performed in patients who had received no treatment beforehand. TCRdb used MiXCR to call clones anew from the PCR reads. Altogether over 9,000 clones are present, 27% being singletons, with the ten largest covering 20% to 25%. Material: adjacent normal tissue. Receptors were obtained from a male donor with papillary thyroid cancer or a benign thyroid nodule (not recorded which). Some clones in this sample may be carry-over from other donors' samples.

This clone rates as medium-sized. This chain connects TRBV6-5 to TRBJ1-1, with D uncertain. The V end was cut by 2 bases, the J end by 4 bases, with 11 bases between. There are 14 residues in the CDR3. Germline V CDR1 and CDR2: MNHEY, SVGAGI. CDR3 sequence (DNA): TGTGCCAGCAGTTACGGCGTTCTTGGCACTGAAGCTTTCTTT. Encoded protein: CASSYGVLGTEAFF.

This clone was observed at least ten times. V usage is TRBV30 and J usage is TRBJ2-5; 7 bases line up with TRBD2. Looked up from germline, CDR1 is GTSNPN and CDR2 is SVGIG (reference sequence). The length of the CDR3 is 17 residues. Trimming cost V 5 bases and J 5 bases; bases outside gene matches: 20. The CDR3 coding sequence is TGTGCCTGGGAAATTCGGACTAGTTCCCAATTTGGGGAGACCCAGTACTTC. As protein: CAWEIRTSSQFGETQYF.

This clone was observed a handful of times. The CDR3 loop is CATSDLDMGNQPQHF. The CDR3 DNA reads as TGTGCCACCAGTGATTTGGACATGGGCAATCAGCCCCAGCATTTT. J is TRBJ1-5 and V is TRBV24-1; no definite D call. The CDR3 spans 15 residues. Germline values: CDR1 KGHDR, CDR2 SFDVKD. V was pared by 0 bases and J by 2 bases, with 7 bases between.

The V and J genes are TRBV6-1 and TRBJ1-2, with D possibly matching TRBD1 (5 bases). The CDR3 is 14 amino acids. Germline V gene data show CDR1 as MNHNS and CDR2 as SASEGT. Between the trimmed V and J ends, which lost 6 bases and 5 bases, there was a span of 16 bases. The CDR3 nucleotides are TGTGCCAGCAGCCGGGACGTGCTAGATTATGGCTACACCTTC. Encoded protein: CASSRDVLDYGYTF.

This clone occurred a few times. The chain couples TRBV4-1 to TRBJ2-1; 8 nucleotides line up with TRBD2. Trimming removed 0 bases from V and 12 bases from J; junction bases left unmatched: 1. This CDR3 is built from 12 residues. Looked up from germline, CDR1 is MGHRA and CDR2 is YSYEKL. As DNA, the CDR3 is TGCGCCAGCAGCCAAGATCGGGAGGGGCAGTTCTTC. Protein sequence: CASSQDREGQFF.

The J gene is TRBJ1-4, the V gene TRBV19; 12 bases match TRBD1. Germline values: CDR1 LNHDA, CDR2 SQIVND (reference sequence). V shed 5 bases, J shed 1 base, and the junction held 5 bases outside the gene matches. This CDR3 comprises 17 residues. CDR3 region: CASSPRDRGLTNEKLFF. The DNA for the CDR3 is TGTGCCAGTAGTCCTCGGGACAGGGGGCTAACTAATGAAAAACTGTTTTTT.

V is TRBV19 and J is TRBJ2-1; tentative D call: TRBD2 (5 bases). Germline-derived CDR1 and CDR2 are LNHDA and SQIVND (reference sequence). V lost 0 bases and J lost 0, with 15 bases in between. The CDR3 sequence is 18 residues long. The CDR3 bases are TGTGCCAGTAGTATAGATGGTAGGGAGTGGGGCTCCTACAATGAGCAGTTCTTC. Residues: CASSIDGREWGSYNEQFF.

This clone was counted a few times. V usage is TRBV28 and J usage is TRBJ2-7; D is unresolved. V lost 5 bases and J 3 bases, leaving 5 bases between the germline ends. The CDR3 extends over 11 amino acids. CDR1 is MDHEN, CDR2 SYDVKM, per germline. The CDR3 bases are TGTGCCAGCAGTCACTACTACGAGCAGTACTTC. As protein: CASSHYYEQYF.

There are a few counts of this clone. The CDR3 ends on some other residue instead of the conserved phenylalanine or tryptophan, so this is likely a read error. The limits of the CDR3 on the DNA are not certain, so only TCRdb's listed CDR3 is given. This rearrangement joins TRBV7-7 to TRBJ1-2. CDR1 and CDR2 (germline): SSHAT, FNYEAQ (reference sequence). Termini included, the CDR3 measures 8 amino acids. CDR3 amino acids: CASSLAPT.

This clone was picked up many times. In nucleotides, the CDR3 is TGTGCCAGCAGTGAAGGTGGCAGGGTCCTCCAAGAGACCCAGTACTTC. It translates to CASSEGGRVLQETQYF. This sequence joins TRBV25-1 and TRBJ2-5; D possibly corresponds to TRBD1 (5 bases). Per the germline V gene, CDR1 is MGHDK and CDR2 is SYGVNS. The CDR3 length is 16 residues. The V and J ends lost 2 bases and 1 base respectively, with 14 bases between them.

In this sample, this clone turned up a few times. The V and J genes are TRBV19 and TRBJ1-2; TRBD1 might be the D (5 bases). Deletions cut 8 bases from V and 4 bases from J, with 20 bases between. CDR3 length: 15 residues. CDR1 is LNHDA and CDR2 is SQIVND in the germline V gene (reference sequence). CDR3: CASQKYRDPLYGYTF. In nucleotides, the CDR3 is TGTGCCAGTCAGAAATACCGGGACCCCCTCTATGGCTACACCTTC.

This chain's CDR3 is CASSPDTIRANSPLHF. CDR3 coding DNA: TGTGCCAGCAGCCCAGACACCATACGAGCAAATTCACCCCTCCACTTT. The V call is TRBV11-2, the J call TRBJ1-6; D is ambiguous. Germline CDR1 reads SGHAT; CDR2 reads FQNNGV. The CDR3 consists of 16 residues. Between the trimmed V and J ends, which lost 5 bases and 7 bases, there was a span of 18 bases.

This clone was found many times. For the CDR3, the DNA is TGTGCCAGTAGTATCCGGACAGATAATGAAAAACTGTTTTTT. Protein sequence: CASSIRTDNEKLFF. This rearrangement joins TRBV19 to TRBJ1-4; tentative D call: TRBD1 (6 bases). Germline V gives CDR1 LNHDA, CDR2 SQIVND (reference sequence). V lost 3 bases and J 4 bases, leaving 9 bases between the germline ends. The CDR3 length is 14 residues.

By frequency in the sample, this clone is medium-sized. The DNA for the CDR3 is TGTGCCAGCAGCTTAGGGGGGACTAGTAGGAACAATGAGCAGTTCTTC. As protein: CASSLGGTSRNNEQFF. This chain links TRBV11-2 with TRBJ2-1, with 8 bases fitting TRBD2. The CDR3 sequence is 16 residues long. V was pared by 1 base and J by 5 bases, with 7 bases of the junction left unmatched. The germline gives CDR1 SGHAT, CDR2 FQNNGV.

The chain links TRBV7-9 to TRBJ1-5; a possible D gene is TRBD1 (6 bases). The CDR3 runs to 14 residues. Per germline, CDR1 SEHNR and CDR2 FQNEAQ (reference sequence). Trimming cost V 2 bases and J 4 bases, with 9 bases left between them. CDR3 loop: CASSLNQGNQPQHF. CDR3 bases: TGTGCCAGCAGCTTAAACCAGGGGAATCAGCCCCAGCATTTT. The whole variable domain, filled in from reference TRBV7-9 and TRBJ1-5, reads DTGVSQNPRHKITKRGQNVTFRCDPISEHNRLYWYRQTLGQGPEFLTYFQNEAQLEKSRLLSDRFSAERPKGSFSTLEIQRTEQGDSAMYLCASSLNQGNQPQHFGDGTRLSIL.

In this sample, this clone turned up once. The V gene is TRBV5-1, the J gene TRBJ2-3; D unresolved. Germline V gene data show CDR1 as SGHRS and CDR2 as YFSETQ. This CDR3 has 12 residues. The V end lost 2 bases, the J end lost 5 bases, and 6 bases lay between the germline ends. CDR3 sequence (DNA): TGCGCCAGCAGCTTTGAAAGAGATACGCAGTATTTT. Protein product: CASSFERDTQYF.

This clone was counted ten times or more. The chain has TRBV20-1 and TRBJ2-7; TRBD2 might be the D (6 bases). CDR3 length: 14 amino acids. The V end lost 3 bases, the J end lost 6 bases, and 18 bases lay between the germline ends. Per germline, CDR1 DFQATT and CDR2 SNEGSKA (reference sequence). CDR3 sequence: CSASLSGASGEQYF. For the CDR3, the DNA is TGCAGTGCTAGTCTTTCGGGAGCCTCCGGCGAGCAGTACTTC.

This clone was seen ten or more times. The CDR3 region has the DNA TGCAGCGCCCGGACAGGCGCGTTTACCTATGGCTACACCTTC. Protein: CSARTGAFTYGYTF. The V gene is TRBV29-1, the J gene TRBJ1-2; 7 bases are shared with TRBD1. The junction had 12 bases not matched to a gene; V was cut back by 7 bases and J by 4 bases. Germline values: CDR1 SQVTM, CDR2 ANQGSEA. The CDR3 is 14 residues long.

This clone was detected ten times or more. The CDR3 sequence: CAISVPNSYNEQFF. CDR3 nucleotides: TGTGCCATCAGTGTTCCCAACTCCTACAATGAGCAGTTCTTC. The chain joins TRBV10-3 to TRBJ2-1; the D is unclear. The germline V gene has CDR1 ENHRY and CDR2 SYGVKD. The CDR3 contains 14 residues. Trimming took 4 bases from V and 0 from J, leaving 7 bases between them.

This clone appeared a few times. The germline gene is not matched at one end of the junction; a read error may be the cause. The chain combines TRBV6-1 with TRBJ2-5; tentatively, D is TRBD1 (5 bases). The germline CDR1 and CDR2 sequences are MNHNS and SASEGT. The CDR3 is 14 residues long. The CDR3 protein is CATSEHGARETQYF. The CDR3 DNA reads as TGTGCCACCAGTGAACATGGGGCTCGAGAGACCCAGTACTTC.